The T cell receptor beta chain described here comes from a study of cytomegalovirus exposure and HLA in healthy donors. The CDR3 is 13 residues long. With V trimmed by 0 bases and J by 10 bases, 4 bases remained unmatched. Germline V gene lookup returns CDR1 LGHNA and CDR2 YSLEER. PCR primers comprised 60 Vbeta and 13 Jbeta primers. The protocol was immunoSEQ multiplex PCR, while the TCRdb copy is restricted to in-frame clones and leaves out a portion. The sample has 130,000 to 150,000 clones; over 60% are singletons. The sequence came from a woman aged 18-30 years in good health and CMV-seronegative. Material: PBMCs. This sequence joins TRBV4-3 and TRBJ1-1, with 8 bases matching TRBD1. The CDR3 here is CASSQDQGARAFF. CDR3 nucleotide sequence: TGCGCCAGCAGCCAAGATCAGGGGGCGCGAGCTTTCTTT.